In its sample, the clone carrying this TCR beta chain was seen many times. The target antigen is unknown. The source of the sample is a study of T cell repertoires in cytomegalovirus infection. Study at large: CMV infection and matching HLA type were both indicated by public TCR beta signatures.

This CDR3 is 15 amino acids long. V was cut by 6 bases and J by 10 bases, with 22 bases left in between. Germline V gene sequence: CDR1 SEHNR, CDR2 FQNEAQ (reference sequence). TCRdb reanalysed the reads using MiXCR and keeps one entry per CDR3 protein. The sample carries nearly 450,000 distinct CDR3 sequences, 31% recorded once. Study results and limitations: Ex vivo, HLA-C-restricted CMV-specific TCR beta clonotypes prevailed over the rest of the response. Identification of carriers of CMV plus the relevant HLA was performed using cumulative public TCR beta family frequency.

The receptor was isolated from a human donor in good health (CMV status not recorded). Some clones in this sample may be carry-over from other donors' samples. The chain employs TRBV7-9 and TRBJ2-1, with a possible D match to TRBD1 (5 bases). The specimen sequenced was PBMCs. In DNA form, the CDR3 reads TGTGCCAGCAGACGTCCGGCCCCCCCGACAGCGGAGCAGTTCTTC. This codes for CASRRPAPPTAEQFF.